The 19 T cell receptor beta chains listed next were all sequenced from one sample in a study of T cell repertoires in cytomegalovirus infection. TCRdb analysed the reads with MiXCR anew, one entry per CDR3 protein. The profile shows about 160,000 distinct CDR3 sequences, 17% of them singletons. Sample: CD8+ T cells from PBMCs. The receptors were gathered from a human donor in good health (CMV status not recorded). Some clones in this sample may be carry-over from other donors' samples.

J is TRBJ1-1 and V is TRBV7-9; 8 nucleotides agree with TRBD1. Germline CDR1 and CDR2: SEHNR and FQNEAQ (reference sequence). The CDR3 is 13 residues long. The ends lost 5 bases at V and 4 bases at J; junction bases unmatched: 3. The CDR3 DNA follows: TGTGCCAGCAGCGGACAGGGTGCCACTGAAGCTTTCTTT. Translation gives CASSGQGATEAFF. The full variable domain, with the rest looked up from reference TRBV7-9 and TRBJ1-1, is DTGVSQNPRHKITKRGQNVTFRCDPISEHNRLYWYRQTLGQGPEFLTYFQNEAQLEKSRLLSDRFSAERPKGSFSTLEIQRTEQGDSAMYLCASSGQGATEAFFGQGTRLTVV.

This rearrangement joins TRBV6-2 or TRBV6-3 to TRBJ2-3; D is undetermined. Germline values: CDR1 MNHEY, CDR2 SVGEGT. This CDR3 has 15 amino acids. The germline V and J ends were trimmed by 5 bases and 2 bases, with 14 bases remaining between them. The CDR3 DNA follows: TGTGCCAGCAGTCCTAGACCCCGCTACACAGATACGCAGTATTTT. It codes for CASSPRPRYTDTQYF.

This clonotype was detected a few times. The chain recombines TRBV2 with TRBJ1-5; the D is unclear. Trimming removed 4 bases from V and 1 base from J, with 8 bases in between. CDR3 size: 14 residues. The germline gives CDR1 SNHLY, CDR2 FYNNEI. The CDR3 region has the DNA TGTGCCAGCAGTGCCGGAAAAAGCAATCAGCCCCAGCATTTT. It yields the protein CASSAGKSNQPQHF.

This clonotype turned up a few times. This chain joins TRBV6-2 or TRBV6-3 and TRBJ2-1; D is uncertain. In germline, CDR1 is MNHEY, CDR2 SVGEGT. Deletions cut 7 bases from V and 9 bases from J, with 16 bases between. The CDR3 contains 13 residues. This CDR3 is CASTDLTDVEQFF. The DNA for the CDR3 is TGTGCCAGCACCGACCTCACAGACGTTGAGCAGTTCTTC.

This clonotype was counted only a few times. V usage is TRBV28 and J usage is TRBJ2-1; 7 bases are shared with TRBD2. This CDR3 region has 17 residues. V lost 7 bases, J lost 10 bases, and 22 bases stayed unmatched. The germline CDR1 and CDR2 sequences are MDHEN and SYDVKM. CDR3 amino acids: CASTSAVRYKGGPEQFF. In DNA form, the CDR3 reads TGTGCCAGCACTTCCGCGGTCCGATATAAGGGAGGGCCGGAGCAGTTCTTC.

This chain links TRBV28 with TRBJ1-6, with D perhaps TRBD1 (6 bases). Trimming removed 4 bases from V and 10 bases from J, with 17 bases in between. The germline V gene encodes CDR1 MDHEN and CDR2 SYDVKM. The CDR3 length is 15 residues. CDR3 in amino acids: CASSWTATAGSPLHF. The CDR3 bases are TGTGCCAGCAGTTGGACAGCCACCGCAGGATCACCCCTCCACTTT.

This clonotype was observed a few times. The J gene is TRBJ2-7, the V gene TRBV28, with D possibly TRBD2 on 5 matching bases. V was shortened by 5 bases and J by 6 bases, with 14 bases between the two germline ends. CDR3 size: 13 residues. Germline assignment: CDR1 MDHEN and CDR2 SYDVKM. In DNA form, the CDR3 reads TGTGCCAGCAGTATCCACCCCGGACTCGAGCAGTACTTC. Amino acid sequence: CASSIHPGLEQYF.

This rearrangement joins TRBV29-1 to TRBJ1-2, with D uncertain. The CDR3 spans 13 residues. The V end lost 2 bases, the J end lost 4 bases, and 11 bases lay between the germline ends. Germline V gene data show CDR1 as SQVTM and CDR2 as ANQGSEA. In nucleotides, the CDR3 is TGCAGCGTTGAATTCGTCGGGCGCTATGGCTACACCTTC. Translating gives CSVEFVGRYGYTF.

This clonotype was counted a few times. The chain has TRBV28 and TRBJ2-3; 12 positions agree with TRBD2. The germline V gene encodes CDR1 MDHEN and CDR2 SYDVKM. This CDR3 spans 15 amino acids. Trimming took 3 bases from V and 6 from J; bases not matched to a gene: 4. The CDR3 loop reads CASSFFTSGRDTQYF. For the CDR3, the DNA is TGTGCCAGCAGTTTCTTCACTAGCGGGAGGGATACGCAGTATTTT.

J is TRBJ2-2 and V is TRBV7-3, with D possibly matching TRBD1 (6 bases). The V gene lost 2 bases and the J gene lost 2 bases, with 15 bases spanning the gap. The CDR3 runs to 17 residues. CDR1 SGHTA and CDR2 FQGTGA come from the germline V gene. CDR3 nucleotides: TGTGCCAGCAGCTTAGCCGGGACACCTCTCAACACCGGGGAGCTGTTTTTT. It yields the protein CASSLAGTPLNTGELFF.

CDR3 sequence (DNA): TGTGCCAGCTCTATGGGGGCTAGCGGGAAAAATGAGCAGTTCTTC. Amino acid sequence: CASSMGASGKNEQFF. The V call is TRBV19, the J call TRBJ2-1, with TRBD2 matching 9 bases. With V trimmed by 9 bases and J by 7 bases, 13 bases remained unmatched. Germline values: CDR1 LNHDA, CDR2 SQIVND (reference sequence). This CDR3 is 15 amino acids long.

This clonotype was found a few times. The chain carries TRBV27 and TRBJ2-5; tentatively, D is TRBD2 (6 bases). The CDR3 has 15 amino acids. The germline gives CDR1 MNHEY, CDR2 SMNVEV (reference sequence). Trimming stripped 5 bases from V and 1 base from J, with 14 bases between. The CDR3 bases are TGTGCCAGCAGTCCTCACTCGGGAGTCCAAGAGACCCAGTACTTC. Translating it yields CASSPHSGVQETQYF.

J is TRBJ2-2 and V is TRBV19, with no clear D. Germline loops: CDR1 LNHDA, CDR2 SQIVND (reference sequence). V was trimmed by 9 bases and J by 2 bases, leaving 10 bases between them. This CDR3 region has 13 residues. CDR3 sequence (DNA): TGTGCCAGCCCCGCCCCCAACACCGGGGAGCTGTTTTTT. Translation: CASPAPNTGELFF. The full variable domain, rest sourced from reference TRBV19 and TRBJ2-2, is DGGITQSPKYLFRKEGQNVTLSCEQNLNHDAMYWYRQDPGQGLRLIYYSQIVNDFQKGDIAEGYSVSREKKESFPLTVTSAQKNPTAFYLCASPAPNTGELFFGEGSRLTVL.

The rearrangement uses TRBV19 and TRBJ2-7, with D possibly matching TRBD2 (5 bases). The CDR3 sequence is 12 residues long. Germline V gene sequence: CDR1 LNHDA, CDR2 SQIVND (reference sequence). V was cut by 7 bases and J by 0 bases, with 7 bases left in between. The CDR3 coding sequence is TGTGCCAGTACAAGCGGCTCCTACGAGCAGTACTTC. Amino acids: CASTSGSYEQYF.

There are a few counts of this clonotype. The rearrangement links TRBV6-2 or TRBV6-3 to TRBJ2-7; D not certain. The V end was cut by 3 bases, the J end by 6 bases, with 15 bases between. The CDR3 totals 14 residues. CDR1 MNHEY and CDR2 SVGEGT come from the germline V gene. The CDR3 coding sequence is TGTGCCAGCAGTTATGCGGTGCTCCTGGGCGAGCAGTACTTC. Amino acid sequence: CASSYAVLLGEQYF.

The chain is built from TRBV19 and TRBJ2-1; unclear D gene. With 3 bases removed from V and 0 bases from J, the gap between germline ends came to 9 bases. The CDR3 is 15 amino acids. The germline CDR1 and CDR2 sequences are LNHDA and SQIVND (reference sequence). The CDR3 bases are TGTGCCAGTAGTATCGGCCCGTGCTCCTACAATGAGCAGTTCTTC. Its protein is CASSIGPCSYNEQFF. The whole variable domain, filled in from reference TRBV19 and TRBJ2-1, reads DGGITQSPKYLFRKEGQNVTLSCEQNLNHDAMYWYRQDPGQGLRLIYYSQIVNDFQKGDIAEGYSVSREKKESFPLTVTSAQKNPTAFYLCASSIGPCSYNEQFFGPGTRLTVL.

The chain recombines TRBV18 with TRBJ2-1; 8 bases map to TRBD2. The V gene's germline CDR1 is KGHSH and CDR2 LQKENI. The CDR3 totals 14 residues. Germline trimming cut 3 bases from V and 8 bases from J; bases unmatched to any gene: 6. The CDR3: CASSPGSGRHEQFF. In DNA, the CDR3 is TGTGCCAGCTCACCGGGGAGCGGGAGACATGAGCAGTTCTTC.

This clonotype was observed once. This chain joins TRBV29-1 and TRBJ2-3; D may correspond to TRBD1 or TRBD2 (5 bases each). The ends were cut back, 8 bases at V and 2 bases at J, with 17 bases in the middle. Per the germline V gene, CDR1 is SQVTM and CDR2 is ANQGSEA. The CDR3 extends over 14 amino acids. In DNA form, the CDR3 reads TGCAGCCTTTCTTTCCGAGGGGACACAGATACGCAGTATTTT. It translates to CSLSFRGDTDTQYF.

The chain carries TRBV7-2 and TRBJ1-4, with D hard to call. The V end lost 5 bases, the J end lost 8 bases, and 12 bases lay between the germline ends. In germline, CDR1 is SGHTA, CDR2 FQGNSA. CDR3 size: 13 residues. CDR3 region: CASSLRLREKLFF. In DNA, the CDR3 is TGTGCCAGCAGCCTAAGGCTCCGGGAAAAACTGTTTTTT.